The source of this T cell receptor beta chain is a study of blood T cell repertoires in COVID-19. Study context: Acute and convalescent COVID-19 specimens originated in the United States, Italy and Spain. In each case, the material was cDNA or gDNA derived from T cells, B-cell-depleted T cells, or PBMCs.

One Seattle source followed patients from active infection through their disease course. The V gene lost 7 bases and the J gene lost 1 base, with 11 bases spanning the gap. Germline values: CDR1 MDHEN, CDR2 SYDVKM. The length of the CDR3 is 13 residues. TCRdb's table, derived via immunoSEQ multiplex PCR, lists solely in-frame clones and lacks some. Counted here are a few hundred thousand clones, around 89% occurring once; the ten biggest clones make up around 12%. This clone has only one observation. This TCR was sampled from a woman aged 50 to 65 with COVID-19, enrolled during active disease. Sequencing used peripheral blood. The chain couples TRBV28 to TRBJ2-7; D is perhaps TRBD1 (5 bases). The CDR3 bases are TGTGCCAGCAATCCGACAGCTTCCTACGAGCAGTACTTC. Encoded protein: CASNPTASYEQYF. The variable domain in full, completed from reference TRBV28 and TRBJ2-7, reads DVKVTQSSRYLVKRTGEKVFLECVQDMDHENMFWYRQDPGLGLRLIYFSYDVKMKEKGDIPEGYSVSREKKERFSLILESASTNQTSMYLCASNPTASYEQYFGPGTRLTVT.